These T cell receptor beta chains were read from a single sample in a study of shared clonotypes between healthy human individuals. Some clones are missing from TCRdb's copy, which holds only in-frame ones; the method was immunoSEQ multiplex PCR. This table has around 240,000 clones, over 50% appearing once. Sequencing used memory CD4+ T cells sorted from blood. The receptor source for this set is a man younger than 40 in good health. Both conserved end residues are part of each CDR3. The order of the fields is D gene, V gene, CDR3 length, clone size, J gene, CDR3 DNA, CDR3 protein. The D gene is left open where the match is weak. The size entry is marked missing in some rows and otherwise reads once, few, many or a size class.

D gene: TRBD1
V gene: TRBV14
CDR3 length: 17
clone size: NA
J gene: TRBJ2-1
CDR3 DNA: TGTGCCAGCAGCCAGCGGACAGGCTGGGGTGCGGGCAATGAGCAGTTCTTC
CDR3 protein: CASSQRTGWGAGNEQFF

D gene: TRBD1
V gene: TRBV28
CDR3 length: 14
clone size: NA
J gene: TRBJ2-3
CDR3 DNA: TGTGCCAGCACGGGACAGGGGGTCGGAGATACGCAGTATTTT
CDR3 protein: CASTGQGVGDTQYF

D gene: NA
V gene: TRBV20-1
CDR3 length: 11
clone size: NA
J gene: TRBJ2-3
CDR3 DNA: TGCAGTGCTAGAGGGGAAGATACGCAGTATTTT
CDR3 protein: CSARGEDTQYF

D gene: NA
V gene: TRBV2
CDR3 length: 15
clone size: NA
J gene: TRBJ1-3
CDR3 DNA: TGTGCCAGCGGGAGCGGGGCAAACTCTGGAAACACCATATATTTT
CDR3 protein: CASGSGANSGNTIYF

D gene: NA
V gene: TRBV19
CDR3 length: 16
clone size: few
J gene: TRBJ2-6
CDR3 DNA: TGTGCCAGTAGTATAGACTCGAAGGCTGGGGCCAACGTCCTGACTTTC
CDR3 protein: CASSIDSKAGANVLTF

D gene: NA
V gene: TRBV10-3
CDR3 length: 16
clone size: once
J gene: TRBJ2-5
CDR3 DNA: TGTGCCATCAGTGAACGGACCGTAGGTTTTGAGGAGACCCAGTACTTC
CDR3 protein: CAISERTVGFEETQYF

D gene: NA
V gene: TRBV7-2
CDR3 length: 16
clone size: NA
J gene: TRBJ1-5
CDR3 DNA: TGTGCCAGCAGCTTAGTAGGGCAGCTAAAAGATCAGCCCCAGCATTTT
CDR3 protein: CASSLVGQLKDQPQHF

D gene: NA
V gene: TRBV5-1
CDR3 length: 14
clone size: NA
J gene: TRBJ2-5
CDR3 DNA: TGCGCCAGCAGCTTAAAAACTCTCCAAGAGACCCAGTACTTC
CDR3 protein: CASSLKTLQETQYF

D gene: NA
V gene: TRBV21-1
CDR3 length: 16
clone size: NA
J gene: TRBJ2-7
CDR3 DNA: TGTGCCAGCAGCAAAATCACCTTGGGCTGGGCCTACGAGCAGTACTTC
CDR3 protein: CASSKITLGWAYEQYF

D gene: NA
V gene: TRBV5-4
CDR3 length: 13
clone size: NA
J gene: TRBJ1-2
CDR3 DNA: TGTGCCAGCAGCTTGGGAATTAACTATGGCTACACCTTC
CDR3 protein: CASSLGINYGYTF

D gene: TRBD2
V gene: TRBV14
CDR3 length: 16
clone size: NA
J gene: TRBJ2-1
CDR3 DNA: TGTGCCAGCAGCCGTAGGACGGGAGGGCCCTACAATGAGCAGTTCTTC
CDR3 protein: CASSRRTGGPYNEQFF

D gene: NA
V gene: TRBV7-8
CDR3 length: 14
clone size: NA
J gene: TRBJ2-7
CDR3 DNA: TGTGCCAGCACCCCAATGGGACAATGGAGAGAGCAGTACTTC
CDR3 protein: CASTPMGQWREQYF

D gene: TRBD1
V gene: TRBV7-9
CDR3 length: 14
clone size: NA
J gene: TRBJ2-5
CDR3 DNA: TGTGCCAGCAGCTCGACGGGACAGGAAGAGACCCAGTACTTC
CDR3 protein: CASSSTGQEETQYF

D gene: NA
V gene: TRBV19
CDR3 length: 19
clone size: few
J gene: TRBJ2-1
CDR3 DNA: TGTGCCAGTAGTAGCAGTTTGGGTGGGAGTCCCACGCTTGGCGATGAGCAGTTCTTC
CDR3 protein: CASSSSLGGSPTLGDEQFF